The sequence of this TCR beta chain was determined in a study of CD8 T cells in ankylosing spondylitis. Study outcomes and limitations: Earlier studies detected some motif variants in reactive arthritis synovial fluid and blood.

By quantitative 5'-RACE with molecular barcodes, the TCR beta libraries were made. One entry per CDR3 protein results from TCRdb running MiXCR on the 5' RACE reads. The sample has 200,000 to 250,000 distinct CDR3 sequences; around a quarter are singletons. The length of the CDR3 is 13 residues. Germline V gene data show CDR1 as SQVTM and CDR2 as ANQGSEA. There are a few counts of this clonotype. Its antigen is undetermined. The origin of this receptor is a male donor with ankylosing spondylitis or in good health (not recorded which). The rearrangement uses TRBV29-1 and TRBJ2-2; D might be TRBD1 (5 bases). Sequencing input: blood, either unsorted or a sorted T cell fraction (not recorded which). Written as DNA, the CDR3 is TGCAGTGACAGAGACGCGAACACCGGGGAGCTGTTTTTT. Translating it yields CSDRDANTGELFF.